This TCR beta chain emerged from a study of molecular identifiers for immune sequencing clone quantification (dated by TCRdb to the late 2010s). About the full investigation: In a replicate experiment, RNA from roughly 20,000 or 100,000 naive CD8 T cells was split into five aliquots, four of which were sequenced. The study was a methods study using CD8 T cells to benchmark molecular-identifier clustering-based TCR repertoire sequencing (MIDCIRS) and TCR RNA copy counting. Study-wide findings and limitations: Naive libraries contained spiked-in Jurkat TCR RNA (roughly 10 copies' worth), which is not part of the donor repertoire. In CMV-specific effector cells, clones with more than 20 RNA copies contained over 99% of molecules, whereas in naive cells such clones contained under 1% of molecules. Spiked-in Jurkat TCR RNA equivalent to a single cell was reported to be detectable even among 980,000 or so naive CD8 T cells. Identical TCR molecules sharing a barcode could cause highly expanded clone sizes to be underestimated. When barcode sub-clustering was not used, chimeric consensus sequences inflated TCR diversity, with chimeras reaching as high as 47%. Modeling gave roughly 2.9 recovered TCR RNA copies per cell versus around 10 by digital PCR, implying around 30% capture efficiency.

The method was PCR. Sequenced on a NextSeq 500. Bulk TCR libraries were generated as previously described, with the TCR primers listed in Table S5 used. The Qiagen AllPrep DNA/RNA kit was used to purify total RNA. Before analysis, reads from multiple sequencing runs of one library were combined. Processing in the source paper ran as follows. Only reads with exact TCR constant sequence were kept, trimmed to 150 nt, and grouped by their 12-nt molecular barcodes. Reads in each barcode group were sub-clustered using a 15% Levenshtein threshold, and a quality-weighted consensus sequence was built for each RNA molecule. Non-functional sequences were excluded, and lower-count sequences lying one edit away from another sequence were also excluded. Barcode sub-clusters with fewer than 20% of the maximum read count were removed, based on fitting two negative binomial distributions. TCRdb passed the public sequencing reads through fastp at Q25 and MiXCR, retaining productive beta sequences. Entries that share a CDR3 protein sequence are merged under the most common genes and DNA. For this entry, the V and J calls and clone size follow TCRdb and not the study's own pipeline. In all, the sample holds hundreds of thousands of distinct CDR3 sequences, and about 25% of those were seen once. The ten largest clones take up 0.7% to 0.95% of the sample.

Naive CD8 T cell libraries were made from around 18,000 to 910,000 sorted cells using 10%, 30% or 50% of purified RNA. On a BD FACSAria II, naive CD8 T cells were FACS-sorted as CD8+CD4-CCR7+CD45RA+ and collected into RLT Plus buffer. To test detection sensitivity, Jurkat RNA equivalent to roughly nine TCR copies was spiked into samples of about 19,000-1,000,000 naive CD8 T cells. Enrichment of CD8 T cells was performed with RosetteSep CD8+ T Cell Enrichment Cocktail and Ficoll-Paque, after which ACK red cell lysis was carried out. Ten or more counts support this clonotype. The antigen it recognizes is unknown. Base qualities are not at hand, and no much larger clone is one base apart. The CDR3 numbers 15 residues from cysteine through phenylalanine. This entry keeps only the CDR3 DNA: 45 bases, framed from base 1. Germline trimming: 3 bases from V, 5 bases from J; junction bases outside gene matches: 8. The germline V gene encodes CDR1 SGHRS and CDR2 YFSETQ.

The receptor was derived from a human donor in good health. Some libraries in this study had Jurkat cell RNA spiked in. Sequenced material: naive CD8+ T cells from blood, with Jurkat cell RNA spiked in. Per the publication, the cell subset or site label means: FACS-sorted CD8+CD4-CCR7+CD45RA+ naive T cells. Recombination linked TRBV5-1 to TRBJ2-7; 10 central nucleotides agree with TRBD1. The bases read TGCGCCAGCAGCTACCCCGGGACAGGGGCTGACGAGCAGTACTTC. Its protein reads: CASSYPGTGADEQYF.